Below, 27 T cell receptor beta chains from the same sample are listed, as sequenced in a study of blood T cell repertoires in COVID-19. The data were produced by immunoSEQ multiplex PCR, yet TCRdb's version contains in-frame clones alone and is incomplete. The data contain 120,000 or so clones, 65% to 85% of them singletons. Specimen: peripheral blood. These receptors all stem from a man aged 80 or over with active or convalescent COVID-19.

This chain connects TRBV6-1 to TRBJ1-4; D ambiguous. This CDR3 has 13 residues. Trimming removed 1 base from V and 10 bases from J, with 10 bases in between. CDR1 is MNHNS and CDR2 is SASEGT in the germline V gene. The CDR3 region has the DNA TGTGCCAGCAGTGAAGAGGGAGTGGTAAAACTGTTTTTT. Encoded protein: CASSEEGVVKLFF.

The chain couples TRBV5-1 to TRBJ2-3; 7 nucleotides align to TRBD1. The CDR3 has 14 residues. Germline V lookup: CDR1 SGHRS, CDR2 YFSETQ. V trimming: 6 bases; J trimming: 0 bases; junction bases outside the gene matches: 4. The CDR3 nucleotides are TGCGCCAGCAACAGGGGAACTAGCACAGATACGCAGTATTTT. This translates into CASNRGTSTDTQYF.

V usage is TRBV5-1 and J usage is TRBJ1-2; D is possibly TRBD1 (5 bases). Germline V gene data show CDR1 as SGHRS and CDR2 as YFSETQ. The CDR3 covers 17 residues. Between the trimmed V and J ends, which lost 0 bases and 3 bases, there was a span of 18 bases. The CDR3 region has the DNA TGCGCCAGCAGCTTGGCCCCCTGGGGCCGAATAGACTATGGCTACACCTTC. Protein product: CASSLAPWGRIDYGYTF.

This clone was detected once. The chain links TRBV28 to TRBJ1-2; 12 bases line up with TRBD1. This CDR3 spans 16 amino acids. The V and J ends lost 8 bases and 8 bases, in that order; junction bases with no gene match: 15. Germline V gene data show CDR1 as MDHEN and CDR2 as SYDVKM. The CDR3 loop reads CASRYGGGQGAEGYTF. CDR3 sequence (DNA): TGTGCCAGCCGATATGGCGGGGGACAGGGGGCAGAGGGCTACACCTTC.

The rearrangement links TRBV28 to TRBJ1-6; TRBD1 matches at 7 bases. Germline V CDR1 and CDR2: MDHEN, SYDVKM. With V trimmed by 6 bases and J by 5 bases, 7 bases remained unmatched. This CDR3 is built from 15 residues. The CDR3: CASRPRDRDNSPLHF. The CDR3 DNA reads TGTGCCAGCAGACCCCGAGACAGGGATAATTCACCCCTCCACTTT.

CDR3 nucleotide sequence: TGTGCCAGCAGCTTATACGGCTCCTACGAGCAGTACTTC. This encodes CASSLYGSYEQYF. V is TRBV5-6 and J is TRBJ2-7; unclear D gene. CDR3 length: 13 residues. Per the germline V gene, CDR1 is SGHDT and CDR2 is YYEEEE. The germline V and J ends were trimmed by 2 bases and 0 bases, with 6 bases remaining between them. Using reference TRBV5-6 and TRBJ2-7 for the parts outside the CDR3, the full variable domain is DAGVTQSPTHLIKTRGQQVTLRCSPKSGHDTVSWYQQALGQGPQFIFQYYEEEERQRGNFPDRFSGHQFPNYSSELNVNALLLGDSALYLCASSLYGSYEQYFGPGTRLTVT.

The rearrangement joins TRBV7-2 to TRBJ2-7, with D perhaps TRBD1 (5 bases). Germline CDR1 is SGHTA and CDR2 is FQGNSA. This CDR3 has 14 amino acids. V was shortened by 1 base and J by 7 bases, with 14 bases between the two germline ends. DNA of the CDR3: TGTGCCAGCAGCTTAGTTGCCAGGGTGGGTGAGCAGTACTTC. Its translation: CASSLVARVGEQYF.

The CDR3: CATSDPRTSGGLLRNNEQFF. Written as DNA, the CDR3 is TGTGCCACCAGTGACCCTAGGACTAGCGGGGGGCTTCTAAGGAACAATGAGCAGTTCTTC. The chain joins TRBV24-1 to TRBJ2-1; 14 nucleotides agree with TRBD2. The CDR3 spans 20 residues. V shed 4 bases, J shed 5 bases, and the junction held 15 bases outside the gene matches. CDR1 is KGHDR and CDR2 is SFDVKD in the germline V gene.

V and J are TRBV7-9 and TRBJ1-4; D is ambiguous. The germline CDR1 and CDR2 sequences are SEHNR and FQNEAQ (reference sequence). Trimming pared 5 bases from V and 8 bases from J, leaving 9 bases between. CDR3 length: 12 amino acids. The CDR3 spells CASSELREKLFF. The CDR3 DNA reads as TGTGCCAGCAGCGAATTGCGGGAAAAACTGTTTTTT.

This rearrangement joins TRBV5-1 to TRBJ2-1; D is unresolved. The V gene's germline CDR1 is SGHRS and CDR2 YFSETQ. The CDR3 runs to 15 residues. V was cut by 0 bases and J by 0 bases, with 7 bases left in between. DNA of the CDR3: TGCGCCAGCAGCTTGGTGGCTGGCTCCTACAATGAGCAGTTCTTC. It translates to CASSLVAGSYNEQFF. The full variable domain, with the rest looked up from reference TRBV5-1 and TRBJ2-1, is KAGVTQTPRYLIKTRGQQVTLSCSPISGHRSVSWYQQTPGQGLQFLFEYFSETQRNKGNFPGRFSGRQFSNSRSEMNVSTLELGDSALYLCASSLVAGSYNEQFFGPGTRLTVL.

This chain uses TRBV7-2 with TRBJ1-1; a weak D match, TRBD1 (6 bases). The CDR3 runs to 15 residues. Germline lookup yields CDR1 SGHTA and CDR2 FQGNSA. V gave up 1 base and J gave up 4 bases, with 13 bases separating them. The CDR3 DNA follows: TGTGCCAGCAGCTTAGTTCGGGGGGCAAGCACTGAAGCTTTCTTT. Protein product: CASSLVRGASTEAFF.

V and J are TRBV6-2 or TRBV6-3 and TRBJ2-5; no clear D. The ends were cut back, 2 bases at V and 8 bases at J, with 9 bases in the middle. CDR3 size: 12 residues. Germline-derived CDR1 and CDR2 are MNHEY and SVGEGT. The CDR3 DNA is TGTGCCAGCAGTTACCCTCTGTCCACCCAGTACTTC. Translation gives CASSYPLSTQYF.

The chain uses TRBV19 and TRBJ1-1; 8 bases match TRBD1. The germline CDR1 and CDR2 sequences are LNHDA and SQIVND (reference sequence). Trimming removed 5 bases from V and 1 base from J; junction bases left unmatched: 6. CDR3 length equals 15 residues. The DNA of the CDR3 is TGTGCCAGTAGTCTCCGGGACAGGTCGAACACTGAAGCTTTCTTT. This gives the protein CASSLRDRSNTEAFF.

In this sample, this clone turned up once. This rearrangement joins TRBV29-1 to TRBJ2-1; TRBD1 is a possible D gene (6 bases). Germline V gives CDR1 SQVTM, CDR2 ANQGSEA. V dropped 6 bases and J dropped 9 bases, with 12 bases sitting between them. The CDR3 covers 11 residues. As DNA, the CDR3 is TGCAGCGTAGATCAGGGGTTTGAGCAGTTCTTC. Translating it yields CSVDQGFEQFF.

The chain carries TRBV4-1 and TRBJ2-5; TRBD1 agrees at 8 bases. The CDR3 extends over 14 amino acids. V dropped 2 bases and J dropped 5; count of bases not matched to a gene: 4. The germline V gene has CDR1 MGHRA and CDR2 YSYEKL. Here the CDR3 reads CASSQQGAMETQYF. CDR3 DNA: TGCGCCAGCAGCCAACAGGGGGCGATGGAGACCCAGTACTTC.

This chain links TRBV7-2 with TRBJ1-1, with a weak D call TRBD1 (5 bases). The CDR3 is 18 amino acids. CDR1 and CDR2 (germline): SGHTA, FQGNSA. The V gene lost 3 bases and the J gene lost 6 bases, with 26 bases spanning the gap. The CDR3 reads CASSLEGGAYWSGAEAFF. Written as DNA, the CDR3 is TGTGCCAGCAGCTTGGAAGGTGGGGCATACTGGTCTGGGGCTGAAGCTTTCTTT.

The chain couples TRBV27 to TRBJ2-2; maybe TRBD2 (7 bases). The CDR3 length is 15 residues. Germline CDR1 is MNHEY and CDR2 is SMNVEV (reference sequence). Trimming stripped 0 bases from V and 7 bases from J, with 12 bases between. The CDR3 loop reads CASSLSGGPSGELFF. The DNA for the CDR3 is TGTGCCAGCAGTTTATCGGGGGGGCCGAGCGGGGAGCTGTTTTTT.

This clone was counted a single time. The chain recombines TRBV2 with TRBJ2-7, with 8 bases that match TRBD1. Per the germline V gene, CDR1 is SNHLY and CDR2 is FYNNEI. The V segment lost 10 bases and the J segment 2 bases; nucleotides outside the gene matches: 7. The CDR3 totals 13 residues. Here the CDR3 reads CATEGQATYEQYF. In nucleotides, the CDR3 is TGTGCCACTGAGGGACAGGCGACCTACGAGCAGTACTTC.

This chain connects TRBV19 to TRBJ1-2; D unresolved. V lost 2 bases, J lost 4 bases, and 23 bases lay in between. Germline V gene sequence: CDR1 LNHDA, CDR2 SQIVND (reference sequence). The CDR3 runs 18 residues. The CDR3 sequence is CASSISRLNRVNVYGYTF. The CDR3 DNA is TGTGCCAGTAGTATAAGTCGCCTGAACAGAGTAAACGTCTATGGCTACACCTTC.

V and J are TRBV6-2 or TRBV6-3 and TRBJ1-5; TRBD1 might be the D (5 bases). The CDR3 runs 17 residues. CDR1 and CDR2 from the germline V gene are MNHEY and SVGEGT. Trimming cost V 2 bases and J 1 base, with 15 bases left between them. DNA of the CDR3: TGTGCCAGCAGTTACGGGGCAACTTTACCAAGCAATCAGCCCCAGCATTTT. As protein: CASSYGATLPSNQPQHF.

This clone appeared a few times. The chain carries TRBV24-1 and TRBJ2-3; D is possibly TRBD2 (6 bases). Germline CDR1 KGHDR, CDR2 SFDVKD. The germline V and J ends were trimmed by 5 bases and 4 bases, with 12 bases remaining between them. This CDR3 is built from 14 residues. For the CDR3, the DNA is TGTGCCACCAGTGTTGGGGGACTTGCAGATACGCAGTATTTT. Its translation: CATSVGGLADTQYF.

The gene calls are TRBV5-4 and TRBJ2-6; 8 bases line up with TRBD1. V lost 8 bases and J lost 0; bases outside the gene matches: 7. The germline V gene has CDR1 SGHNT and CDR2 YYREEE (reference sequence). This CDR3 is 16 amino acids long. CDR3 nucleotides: TGTGCCAGGCGCCGGGACAGGTCCTCTGGGGCCAACGTCCTGACTTTC. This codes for CARRRDRSSGANVLTF.

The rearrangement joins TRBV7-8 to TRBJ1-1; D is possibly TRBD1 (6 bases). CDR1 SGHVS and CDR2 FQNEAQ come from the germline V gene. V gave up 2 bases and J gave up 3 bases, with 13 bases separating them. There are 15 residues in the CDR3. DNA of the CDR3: TGTGCCAGCAGCTTATCACGGTACAGGGACACTGAAGCTTTCTTT. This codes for CASSLSRYRDTEAFF.

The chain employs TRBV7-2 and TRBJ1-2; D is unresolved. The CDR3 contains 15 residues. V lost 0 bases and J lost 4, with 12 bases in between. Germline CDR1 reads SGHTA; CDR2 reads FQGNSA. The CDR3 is CASSLADISSYGYTF. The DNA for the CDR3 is TGTGCCAGCAGCTTAGCCGACATCTCAAGCTATGGCTACACCTTC.

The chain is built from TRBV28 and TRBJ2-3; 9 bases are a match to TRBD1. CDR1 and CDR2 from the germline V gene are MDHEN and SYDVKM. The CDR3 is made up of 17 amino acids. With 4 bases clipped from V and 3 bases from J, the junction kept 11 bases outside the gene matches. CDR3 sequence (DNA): TGTGCCAGCAGTTCCACCCTTAGGGGGACAGGGACAGATACGCAGTATTTT. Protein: CASSSTLRGTGTDTQYF.

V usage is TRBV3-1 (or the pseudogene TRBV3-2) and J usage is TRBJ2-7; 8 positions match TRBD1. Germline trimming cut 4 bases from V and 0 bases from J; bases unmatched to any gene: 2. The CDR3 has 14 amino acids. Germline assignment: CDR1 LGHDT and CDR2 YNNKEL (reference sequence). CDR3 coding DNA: TGTGCCAGCAGCCCTGGACAGGGCTCCTACGAGCAGTACTTC. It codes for CASSPGQGSYEQYF.

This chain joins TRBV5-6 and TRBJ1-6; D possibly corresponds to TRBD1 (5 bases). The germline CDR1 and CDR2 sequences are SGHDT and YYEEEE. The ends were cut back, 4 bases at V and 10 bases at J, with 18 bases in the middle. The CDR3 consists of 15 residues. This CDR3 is CASSPGQGLGSPLHF. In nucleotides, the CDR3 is TGTGCCAGCAGCCCAGGGCAAGGGTTAGGATCACCCCTCCACTTT.